These T cell receptor beta chains were read from a single sample in a study of OX40 agonist ivuxolimab in advanced cancers. Data came from immunoSEQ multiplex PCR; TCRdb stores just in-frame clones and leaves some out. The repertoire holds 82,000 or so clones, with roughly 92% as singletons. The sample consisted of CD4+ or CD8+ T cells sorted from blood, taken in a trial of the OX40 agonist ivuxolimab. Receptor source: an adult with an advanced solid tumor such as melanoma, head and neck, liver or kidney cancer. CDR3s include the opening cysteine and the closing phenylalanine or tryptophan. The D gene is left open where the match is weak. Clone size is given for some rows only: seen once, a few or many times, or a class if the clone is expanded.

D: .
J: TRBJ1-4
V: TRBV5-1
size: .
CDR3: CASSLVGGRNEKLFF
DNA: TGCGCCAGCAGCTTGGTTGGGGGCAGGAATGAAAAACTGTTTTTT

D: .
J: TRBJ2-1
V: TRBV4-2
size: .
CDR3: CASSIPGADIRLYEQFF
DNA: TGTGCCAGCAGCATACCGGGGGCAGACATAAGGTTATATGAGCAGTTCTTC

D: TRBD2
J: TRBJ2-3
V: TRBV10-3
size: .
CDR3: CAIGGSGSSDTQYF
DNA: TGTGCCATCGGGGGAAGCGGGAGTTCAGATACGCAGTATTTT

D: TRBD2
J: TRBJ2-1
V: TRBV9
size: .
CDR3: CASSVRTSGRVIEQFF
DNA: TGTGCCAGCAGCGTCAGGACTAGCGGGAGGGTCATTGAGCAGTTCTTC

D: TRBD2
J: TRBJ2-5
V: TRBV4-2
size: once
CDR3: CASSQGTSGALGGETQYF
DNA: TGTGCCAGCAGCCAAGGGACTAGCGGGGCTCTCGGCGGGGAGACCCAGTACTTC

D: .
J: TRBJ1-3
V: TRBV10-1
size: few
CDR3: CASSRGTPGSGNTIYF
DNA: TGCGCCAGCAGTAGAGGGACCCCCGGCTCTGGAAACACCATATATTTT

D: .
J: TRBJ1-2
V: TRBV6-5
size: .
CDR3: CASGEWDYGYTF
DNA: TGTGCCAGCGGGGAGTGGGACTATGGCTACACCTTC

D: .
J: TRBJ1-4
V: TRBV2
size: .
CDR3: CASSVSRANEKLFF
DNA: TGTGCCAGCTCCGTCTCCAGGGCCAATGAAAAACTGTTTTTT

D: TRBD1
J: TRBJ2-7
V: TRBV19
size: .
CDR3: CASSRDRVEQYF
DNA: TGTGCCAGTAGTCGGGACAGGGTCGAGCAGTACTTC

D: .
J: TRBJ1-6
V: TRBV6-5
size: .
CDR3: CASSRQEVNSPLHF
DNA: TGTGCCAGCAGTCGACAGGAGGTGAATTCACCCCTCCACTTT

D: TRBD1
J: TRBJ1-2
V: TRBV5-1
size: once
CDR3: CASSRQGEDYGYTF
DNA: TGCGCCAGCAGCCGACAGGGGGAAGACTATGGCTACACCTTC

D: TRBD1
J: TRBJ2-7
V: TRBV13
size: .
CDR3: CASSLVLAQGSEQYF
DNA: TGTGCCAGCAGCTTAGTATTAGCACAGGGGTCCGAGCAGTACTTC

D: .
J: TRBJ1-5
V: TRBV5-8
size: once
CDR3: CASSALRGPTQPQHF
DNA: TGTGCCAGCAGCGCCTTACGGGGACCTACTCAGCCCCAGCATTTT

D: .
J: TRBJ1-4
V: TRBV6-5
size: .
CDR3: CAVGKAPNEKLFF
DNA: TGTGCCGTGGGGAAGGCGCCTAATGAAAAACTGTTTTTT